This paragraph reports one TCR beta chain. Its antigen is currently unknown. The entry originates in a study of T cells after posttransplantation cyclophosphamide. Broader study findings: Recipient CMV seropositivity and CMV reactivation strongly tracked TRB clonality. Skin or GI-infiltrating T cells shared few TRB sequences with blood.

Assay: immunoSEQ multiplex PCR; the TCRdb copy retains only in-frame clones and omits some. Altogether 23,000 or so clones were found in the sample, and no singletons occur. There are 15 residues in the CDR3. CDR1 MNHEY and CDR2 SMNVEV come from the germline V gene (reference sequence). This TCR derives from a woman in her sixties in good health, CMV-negative, and a related stem cell transplant donor. The sequencing sample was made of PBMCs. The V call is TRBV27, the J call TRBJ2-7; 13 bases agree with TRBD2. The J call is in doubt because the DNA end fits TRBJ2-5 better. This chain's CDR3 is CASSRGLAGQETQYF. DNA of the CDR3: TGTGCCAGCTCGAGGGGACTAGCGGGACAAGAGACCCAGTACTTC.